Listed below are T cell receptor beta chains from one sample, sequenced in a study of T cells after yellow fever vaccination. Each CDR3 protein is one row after TCRdb ran MiXCR on the 5' RACE reads. Of fewer than 350,000 distinct CDR3 sequences detected, less than 4.5% appear once; the ten largest clones hold about 20%. The material was PBMCs, obtained on the day of the yellow fever booster vaccination. These receptors came from a man aged 18 to 29 who received the YFV17D yellow fever vaccine. Each CDR3 is given with its conserved first and last residue. D genes are given only for firm matches.

len	d_gene	v_gene	j_gene	CDR3aa
14	TRBD1	TRBV19	TRBJ2-5	CASSPGQGHETQYF
16	NA	TRBV5-1	TRBJ2-1	CASSLEGHRIYNEQFF
15	TRBD2	TRBV20-1	TRBJ2-3	CSARGTSGGTDTQYF
14	TRBD2	TRBV30	TRBJ2-3	CAWSVSGGWDTQYF
12	TRBD2	TRBV5-1	TRBJ2-1	CASSLVSGEQFF
14	TRBD2	TRBV12-3/TRBV12-4	TRBJ2-7	CASRLAGGRHEQYF
14	TRBD1	TRBV12-3/TRBV12-4	TRBJ1-2	CASSRGGVRYGYTF
16	TRBD1	TRBV4-3	TRBJ2-7	CASSQVHAGTGREQYF
13	NA	TRBV5-1	TRBJ1-1	CASSHSLNTEAFF
15	TRBD1	TRBV28	TRBJ2-3	CASPPRGGLADTQYF
14	TRBD1	TRBV18	TRBJ2-7	CASSLGTDTYEQYF
17	TRBD1	TRBV5-5	TRBJ2-3	CASSLGTGEFVTDTQYF
15	NA	TRBV7-6	TRBJ2-1	CASSLVAGLLNEQFF
15	TRBD2	TRBV11-2	TRBJ2-1	CASSPSGASYNEQFF
14	TRBD1	TRBV5-1	TRBJ1-3	CASSTGQGRNTIYF
16	NA	TRBV7-2	TRBJ1-5	CASSLGAAYSNQPQHF
14	NA	TRBV12-3/TRBV12-4	TRBJ2-7	CASSLGTSYYEQYF
17	TRBD1	TRBV9	TRBJ1-3	CASSVAGTVVSGNTIYF